This is a list of T cell receptor beta chains from one sample in a study of T cell responses to AZD1222 COVID-19 vaccine. The data were produced by immunoSEQ multiplex PCR, yet TCRdb's version contains in-frame clones alone and is incomplete. The profile shows fewer than 120,000 clones, roughly 93% of them singletons. The sample in question was peripheral blood, obtained 28 days after the second AZD1222 dose. The origin of the receptors is an adult who received the AZD1222 COVID-19 vaccine. Each CDR3 is given with its conserved first and last residue. The D gene is left open where the match is weak. Some rows have no size entry. The others give once, few or many, or a class for an expanded clone.

clone_size	v_call	d_call	j_call	cdr3_nt	cdr3_aa
.	TRBV13	TRBD2	TRBJ2-2	TGTGCCAGCAGCTTTAAAGCGGGGCCGAACACCGGGGAGCTGTTTTTT	CASSFKAGPNTGELFF
.	TRBV13	.	TRBJ1-1	TGTGCCAGCAGCTTAGCCCTGAACACTGAAGCTTTCTTT	CASSLALNTEAFF
.	TRBV7-8	TRBD1	TRBJ1-1	TGTGCCAGCAGCCCGAACAGGGGGTTGAACACTGAAGCTTTCTTT	CASSPNRGLNTEAFF
.	TRBV5-1	TRBD2	TRBJ2-7	TGCGCCAGCAGTGTGGCGCCTAGCGGGAGCCCACGGTACGAGCAGTACTTC	CASSVAPSGSPRYEQYF
.	TRBV6-5	TRBD1	TRBJ1-1	TGTGCCAGCAGCTACCGGGGACAGGGAAAGAACACTGAAGCTTTCTTT	CASSYRGQGKNTEAFF
.	TRBV6-2/TRBV6-3	.	TRBJ1-2	TGTGCCAGCAGTTACTCGGACAGCTACAACTATGGCTACACCTTC	CASSYSDSYNYGYTF
.	TRBV28	.	TRBJ1-2	TGTGCCAGCACCGAGGAGGGGAGCTATGGCTACACCTTC	CASTEEGSYGYTF
.	TRBV18	.	TRBJ2-3	TGTGCCAGCTCTCTCAGAGGCCGGGACAACGGAGATACGCAGTATTTT	CASSLRGRDNGDTQYF
.	TRBV5-1	.	TRBJ1-1	TGCGCCAGCAGCTCGGGGCAGCTCCTAATGGTCACTGAAGCTTTCTTT	CASSSGQLLMVTEAFF
.	TRBV7-9	.	TRBJ1-4	TGTGCCAGCAGCGTTATCGTTAATGAAAAACTGTTTTTT	CASSVIVNEKLFF
.	TRBV3-1/TRBV3-2	TRBD2	TRBJ2-1	TGTGCCAGCAGCCGGACTAGCGGGAGCGTTGAGCAGTTCTTC	CASSRTSGSVEQFF
.	TRBV19	TRBD1	TRBJ1-4	TGTGCCAGTATGAACAGGGGTCGAGCTAATGAAAAACTGTTTTTT	CASMNRGRANEKLFF
once	TRBV2	.	TRBJ1-1	TGTGCCAGCAGTACTGAAGCTTTCTTT	CASSTEAFF
.	TRBV3-1/TRBV3-2	.	TRBJ1-2	TGTGCCAGCAGCCAAGATAATGTCCGGGGAGGCTACACCTTC	CASSQDNVRGGYTF
.	TRBV5-1	.	TRBJ1-2	TGCGCCAGCAGCTTGCGCACAGGTGACCTATGGAGCTACACCTTC	CASSLRTGDLWSYTF
few	TRBV7-9	TRBD1	TRBJ1-6	TGTGCCAGCAGCTTGAGGGACAGGGATAATTCACCCCTCCACTTT	CASSLRDRDNSPLHF
.	TRBV19	.	TRBJ2-7	TGTGCCAGCCGTATGGGCGGGGCCGACGAGCAGTACTTC	CASRMGGADEQYF
.	TRBV3-1/TRBV3-2	.	TRBJ1-1	TGTGCCAGCAGCCAAGCTGGGGCAACCACCGACAACACTGAAGCTTTCTTT	CASSQAGATTDNTEAFF